The 21 T cell receptor beta chains below come from one sample, sequenced in a study of T cells expressing NK-cell markers. No DNA is given; TCRdb re-called the 5' RACE reads and lists each CDR3 protein once. This sample's table reports hundreds of thousands of distinct CDR3 sequences. The source material was blood T cells: a sorted CD56 or NKG2C T cell subset, CD4+ or CD8+ T cells, or bulk PBMC T cells (not recorded which). Receptors were obtained from a young man in good health.

The chain couples TRBV12-3 or TRBV12-4 to TRBJ1-2; the D gene TCRdb calls, TRBD1, cannot be checked with no DNA. The length of the CDR3 is 16 residues. CDR3 residues: CASSWSPGQGGYGYTF.

This chain joins TRBV27 and TRBJ2-2; the D gene TCRdb calls, TRBD1, cannot be checked with no DNA. Germline values: CDR1 MNHEY, CDR2 SMNVEV (reference sequence). The CDR3 extends over 16 amino acids. The CDR3 protein is CASRLTGAVNTGELFF.

This chain joins TRBV11-2 and TRBJ2-7; as DNA is missing, the TRBD2 call by TCRdb cannot be tested. The CDR3 is 14 amino acids. Germline V gene data show CDR1 as SGHAT and CDR2 as FQNNGV. CDR3 protein: CASIRGGMAHEQYF.

This chain uses TRBV5-5 with TRBJ1-2; TCRdb's D call of TRBD1 is untestable without DNA. In germline, CDR1 is SGHKS, CDR2 YYEKEE (reference sequence). This CDR3 comprises 14 residues. CDR3 region: CASSLDRDRYGYTF.

The rearrangement uses TRBV7-2 and TRBJ2-1; lacking DNA, the TRBD2 call made by TCRdb goes unchecked. This CDR3 has 18 amino acids. Germline V lookup: CDR1 SGHTA, CDR2 FQGNSA. The CDR3: CASSLALSRTSGSYEQFF.

The chain employs TRBV15 and TRBJ2-3. Germline V lookup: CDR1 LNHNV, CDR2 YYDKDF (reference sequence). This CDR3 is built from 16 residues. The CDR3 is CATSRTVGGSTDTQYF.

The genes are TRBV20-1 and TRBJ2-1; the TCRdb D gene call, TRBD1, has no DNA to confirm it. The CDR3 consists of 12 residues. CDR1 and CDR2 (germline): DFQATT, SNEGSKA (reference sequence). CDR3 loop: CSASRGTNEQFF.

This chain connects TRBV10-1 to TRBJ2-1. Germline-derived CDR1 and CDR2 are WNHNN and SYGVQD (reference sequence). The CDR3 has 15 residues. The CDR3 here is CASSERVTSYNEQFF.

The rearrangement uses TRBV6-2 or TRBV6-3 and TRBJ1-5. The CDR3 has 14 amino acids. Germline V CDR1 and CDR2: MNHEY, SVGEGT. The CDR3 reads CASSYAEVSWPQHF.

The chain combines TRBV6-5 with TRBJ1-1. CDR3 length: 15 amino acids. Germline V gene data show CDR1 as MNHEY and CDR2 as SVGAGI. The CDR3 sequence is CASSYYPGAETEAFF.

The rearrangement uses TRBV3-1 and TRBJ2-4; TCRdb reports TRBD1, a call that lacks DNA to check it against. This CDR3 is 15 amino acids long. The germline CDR1 and CDR2 sequences are LGHDT and YNNKEL (reference sequence). The CDR3 region is CASSRGPGAKNIQYF. Full variable domain (outside the CDR3, taken from reference TRBV3-1 and TRBJ2-4): DTAVSQTPKYLVTQMGNDKSIKCEQNLGHDTMYWYKQDSKKFLKIMFSYNNKELIINETVPNRFSPKSPDKAHLNLHINSLELGDSAVYFCASSRGPGAKNIQYFGAGTRLSVL.

The V call is TRBV7-2, the J call TRBJ2-3; as DNA is missing, the TRBD1 call by TCRdb cannot be tested. This CDR3 comprises 15 residues. Germline V gene sequence: CDR1 SGHTA, CDR2 FQGNSA. This CDR3 reads CASRNAGTGQNTQYF.

The chain carries TRBV28 and TRBJ2-7. The CDR3 runs 15 residues. The germline V gene has CDR1 MDHEN and CDR2 SYDVKM. The CDR3 sequence is CASSSIADSSYEQYF.

The CDR3 sequence: CASSLEEGGPLDNEQFF. J is TRBJ2-1 and V is TRBV5-1; TCRdb returns TRBD1, unconfirmable since there is no DNA. Germline CDR1 is SGHRS and CDR2 is YFSETQ. There are 17 residues in the CDR3.

The V gene is TRBV10-3, the J gene TRBJ2-1; TCRdb picks TRBD2, but there is no DNA to check that call. The length of the CDR3 is 14 residues. Germline V gene lookup returns CDR1 ENHRY and CDR2 SYGVKD. CDR3 amino acids: CATTASGRDNEQFF.

The chain has TRBV29-1 and TRBJ2-5; TCRdb proposes TRBD2, but this gene call is untestable without DNA. Germline assignment: CDR1 SQVTM and CDR2 ANQGSEA. There are 13 residues in the CDR3. The CDR3: CSVVSRGAGTQYF. Full variable domain (outside the CDR3, taken from reference TRBV29-1 and TRBJ2-5): SAVISQKPSRDICQRGTSLTIQCQVDSQVTMMFWYRQQPGQSLTLIATANQGSEATYESGFVIDKFPISRPNLTFSTLTVSNMSPEDSSIYLCSVVSRGAGTQYFGPGTRLLVL.

The chain recombines TRBV28 with TRBJ2-7; the TCRdb D gene call, TRBD2, has no DNA to confirm it. The CDR3 extends over 16 amino acids. Germline values: CDR1 MDHEN, CDR2 SYDVKM. CDR3 region: CASSGLGLAGGGEQYF.

J is TRBJ2-3 and V is TRBV29-1; TCRdb's D call of TRBD2 is untestable without DNA. This CDR3 region has 15 residues. The germline V gene encodes CDR1 SQVTM and CDR2 ANQGSEA. CDR3 loop: CSVEVLAGGQDTQYF.

The V and J genes are TRBV19 and TRBJ2-1; the D call from TCRdb, TRBD2, cannot be confirmed without DNA. Germline V lookup: CDR1 LNHDA, CDR2 SQIVND (reference sequence). The CDR3 length is 15 residues. The CDR3 here is CASSRRGLGPSEQFF.

The chain employs TRBV30 and TRBJ1-2; TCRdb lists TRBD1, though no DNA is available to test this call. Germline V CDR1 and CDR2: GTSNPN, SVGIG (reference sequence). This CDR3 has 14 residues. This chain's CDR3 is CAWSVSGNPYGYTF.

The chain has TRBV20-1 and TRBJ1-5; the TCRdb call, TRBD1, lacks DNA for checking. Germline V gives CDR1 DFQATT, CDR2 SNEGSKA (reference sequence). The CDR3 is 16 amino acids. The chain's CDR3 is CSAKATEINSNQPQHF.